These T cell receptor beta chains were read from a single sample in a study of blood T cells in healthy people across ages. One entry per CDR3 protein results from TCRdb running MiXCR on the 5' RACE reads. In the table there are 1.5 million to 2 million distinct CDR3 sequences, 28% of which are singletons. The sequenced sample consisted of blood. These receptors were collected from a woman aged 25 to 45 in good health. Both conserved end residues are part of each CDR3. A D gene is named only where the DNA matches it firmly. Clone size is shown for a subset of rows, as once, few, many or a class of expanded clone.

-,-,TRBJ1-1,TRBV4-2,TGTGCCAGCAGCCAAGTTACAATGAACACTGAAGCTTTCTTT,CASSQVTMNTEAFF
TRBD1,few,TRBJ1-2,TRBV7-2,TGTGCCAGCAGCTTAGACGGGCAGGGGGCTGGGGGCTACACCTTC,CASSLDGQGAGGYTF
-,many,TRBJ2-7,TRBV28,TGTGCCAGCAGTTCAACGGACCCTAGCGAGCAGTACTTC,CASSSTDPSEQYF
-,-,TRBJ2-7,TRBV20-1,TGCAGTGCTCTCCCGACAGAACACTACGAGCAGTACTTC,CSALPTEHYEQYF
-,-,TRBJ1-2,TRBV7-9,TGTGCCAGCAGCTTAGAGGTCCCCGTTGGGGGCTACACCTTC,CASSLEVPVGGYTF
-,-,TRBJ2-7,TRBV7-9,TGTGCCACCCTGGAAGCGGCCTCCTACGAGCAGTACTTC,CATLEAASYEQYF
-,-,TRBJ2-3,TRBV5-1,TGCGCCAGCAGCTATGGACACCCTGACACAGATACGCAGTATTTT,CASSYGHPDTDTQYF
TRBD2,few,TRBJ2-1,TRBV12-3/TRBV12-4,TGTGCCAGCATCCTCGTGGGGGGGATCAATGAGCAGTTCTTC,CASILVGGINEQFF
TRBD2,-,TRBJ2-1,TRBV5-1,TGCGCCAGCAGCTTGGCCGTGACGGGGGGGTTCAATGAGCAGTTCTTC,CASSLAVTGGFNEQFF
TRBD2,-,TRBJ2-7,TRBV20-1,TGCAGTGCTAGGGCTCTTTCCGCGGGGGTGGTTAATGAGCAGTACTTC,CSARALSAGVVNEQYF
-,few,TRBJ2-7,TRBV7-9,TGTGCCAGCAGCCCCGGGCTATTCACCTACGAGCAGTACTTC,CASSPGLFTYEQYF
-,few,TRBJ2-7,TRBV20-1,TGCAGTGCTAGTGAATTAGTGAACTCCTACGAGCAGTACTTC,CSASELVNSYEQYF
-,-,TRBJ2-5,TRBV12-5,TGTGCTAGTAGGGACGTCGAAGAGACCCAGTACTTC,CASRDVEETQYF
-,many,TRBJ2-1,TRBV29-1,TGCAGCGTTGAACGACGGGACAATGAGCAGTTCTTC,CSVERRDNEQFF
-,once,TRBJ2-7,TRBV5-1,TGCGCCAGCAGCTTAAAAGGGGATTATTACAATGAGCAGTACTTC,CASSLKGDYYNEQYF
TRBD1,-,TRBJ1-5,TRBV11-2,TGTGCCAGCAGCCCTACAGGGGGCAGGAGCAATCAGCCCCAGCATTTT,CASSPTGGRSNQPQHF
TRBD2,few,TRBJ2-1,TRBV7-2,TGTGCCAGCAGCTCATTGTGGGCTATCGGGAGGGTAGGGGACAATGAGCAGTTCTTC,CASSSLWAIGRVGDNEQFF
-,-,TRBJ2-5,TRBV7-9,TGTGCCAGCAGCCCACTCGGGAAAGACCAAGAGACCCAGTACTTC,CASSPLGKDQETQYF
-,-,TRBJ2-7,TRBV6-1,TGTGCCAGCAGTGACTGGTCCGGCAGGGTGAACGAGCAGTACTTC,CASSDWSGRVNEQYF
-,many,TRBJ1-5,TRBV12-3/TRBV12-4,TGTGCCAGCACCAAACGTAAGAATAGCAATCAGCCCCAGCATTTT,CASTKRKNSNQPQHF
TRBD1,few,TRBJ1-2,TRBV7-9,TGTGCCAGCAGCTTACGGACAGGGGGAAATACTAACTATGGCTACACCTTC,CASSLRTGGNTNYGYTF
-,-,TRBJ1-2,TRBV20-1,TGCAGTGCTAGAATAACAGCTAACTATGGCTACACCTTC,CSARITANYGYTF
-,few,TRBJ2-1,TRBV18,TGTGCCAGCTCACCATTAGGCGACAATGAGCAGTTCTTC,CASSPLGDNEQFF
-,-,TRBJ2-1,TRBV4-1,TGCGCCAGCAGCCTGACAGAGAACTACAATGAGCAGTTCTTC,CASSLTENYNEQFF
-,-,TRBJ1-5,TRBV12-3/TRBV12-4,TGTGCCAGCAGTGCCCCGGGAGGTGGCAATCAGCCCCAGCATTTT,CASSAPGGGNQPQHF
TRBD2,few,TRBJ2-5,TRBV7-3,TGTGCCAGCAGCTTAACACTAGCGGGTCAAGAGACCCAGTACTTC,CASSLTLAGQETQYF
-,-,TRBJ2-5,TRBV20-1,TGCAGTGCGATGTCCGGGAGAGGACGAGAGACCCAGTACTTC,CSAMSGRGRETQYF
-,-,TRBJ1-2,TRBV28,TGTGCCAGCACGGCGGGGACACAAAGGGGCTACACCTTC,CASTAGTQRGYTF
TRBD1,-,TRBJ1-2,TRBV19,TGTGCCAGCAGAATGGGACAGGAGGCACTAGGCTACACCTTC,CASRMGQEALGYTF
TRBD2,-,TRBJ2-2,TRBV4-1,TGCGCCAGCAGCCAAGATTCGGGGGGAGGCACCGGGGAGCTGTTTTTT,CASSQDSGGGTGELFF
-,-,TRBJ2-2,TRBV29-1,TGCAGCGTTGGTCAACAGAACACCGGGGAGCTGTTTTTT,CSVGQQNTGELFF
-,-,TRBJ1-1,TRBV6-1,TGTGCCAGCAGTGAACCCGGACAGTACACTGAAGCTTTCTTT,CASSEPGQYTEAFF
-,many,TRBJ1-2,TRBV29-1,TGCAGCGCCCACCCCAGAGCTAACTATGGCTACACCTTC,CSAHPRANYGYTF
TRBD1,-,TRBJ2-3,TRBV5-1,TGCGCCAGCAGCAAAGGGGACAGCCCAGATACGCAGTATTTT,CASSKGDSPDTQYF
-,once,TRBJ1-1,TRBV5-1,TGCGCCAGCAGCCAGTCTACAGGGAGGGCGGGAACTGAAGCTTTCTTT,CASSQSTGRAGTEAFF
-,many,TRBJ2-7,TRBV29-1,TGCAGCGTTGTAAGTTCAGCTGGACGGGAGCAGTACTTC,CSVVSSAGREQYF
TRBD2,-,TRBJ2-5,TRBV6-5,TGTGCCAGCAGCTCGACTAGCGGGGGTCATGAGACCCGGTACTTC,CASSSTSGGHETRYF
TRBD2,-,TRBJ2-1,TRBV6-6,TGTGCCAGCAGCCCATGGACTAGCGGGAAACACAATGAGCAGTTCTTC,CASSPWTSGKHNEQFF
-,few,TRBJ2-7,TRBV12-3/TRBV12-4,TGTGCCAGCAATCAGGGTTTGGCCTACGAGCAGTACTTC,CASNQGLAYEQYF
-,few,TRBJ1-1,TRBV11-2,TGTGCCAGCAGCCAGAAGGAGCTAATAATGAACACTGAAGCTTTCTTT,CASSQKELIMNTEAFF